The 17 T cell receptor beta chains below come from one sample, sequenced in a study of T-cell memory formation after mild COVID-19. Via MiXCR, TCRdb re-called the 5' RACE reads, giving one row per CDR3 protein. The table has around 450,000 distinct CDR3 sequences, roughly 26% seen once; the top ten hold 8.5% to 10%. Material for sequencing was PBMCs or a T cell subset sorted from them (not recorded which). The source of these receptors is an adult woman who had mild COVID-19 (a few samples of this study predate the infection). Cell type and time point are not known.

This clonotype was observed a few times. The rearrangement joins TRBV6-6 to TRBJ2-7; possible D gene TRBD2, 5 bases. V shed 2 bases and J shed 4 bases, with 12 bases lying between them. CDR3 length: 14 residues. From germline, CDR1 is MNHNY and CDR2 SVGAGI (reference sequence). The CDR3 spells CASSYAEDFYEQYF. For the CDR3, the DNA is TGTGCCAGCAGTTACGCGGAGGACTTTTACGAGCAGTACTTC.

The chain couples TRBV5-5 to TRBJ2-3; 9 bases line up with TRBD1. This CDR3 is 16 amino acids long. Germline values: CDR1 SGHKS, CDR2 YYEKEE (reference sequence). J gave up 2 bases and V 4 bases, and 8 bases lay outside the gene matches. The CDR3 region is CASSRRTGAATDTQYF. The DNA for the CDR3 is TGTGCCAGCAGCCGTAGGACAGGGGCCGCCACAGATACGCAGTATTTT.

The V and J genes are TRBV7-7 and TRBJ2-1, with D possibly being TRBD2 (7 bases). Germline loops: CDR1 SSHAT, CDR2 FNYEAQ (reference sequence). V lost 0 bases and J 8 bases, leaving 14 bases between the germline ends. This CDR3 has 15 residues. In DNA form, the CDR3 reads TGTGCCAGCAGCTTAGCAGGGGGGGCAGGGCATGAGCAGTTCTTC. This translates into CASSLAGGAGHEQFF.

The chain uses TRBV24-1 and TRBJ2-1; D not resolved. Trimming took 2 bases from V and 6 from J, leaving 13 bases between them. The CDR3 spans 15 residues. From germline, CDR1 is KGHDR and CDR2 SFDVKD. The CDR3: CATSDSLRESNEQFF. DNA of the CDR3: TGTGCCACCAGTGATTCCCTTCGTGAGTCCAATGAGCAGTTCTTC.

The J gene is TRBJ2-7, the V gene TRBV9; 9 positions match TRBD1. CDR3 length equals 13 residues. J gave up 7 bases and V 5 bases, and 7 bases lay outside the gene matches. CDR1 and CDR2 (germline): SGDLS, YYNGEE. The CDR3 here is CASRQQGAEEQYF. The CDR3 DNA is TGTGCCAGCAGGCAACAGGGGGCGGAAGAGCAGTACTTC.

The CDR3 sequence: CASSLGTGGELEETQYF. The CDR3 DNA sequence: TGTGCCAGCAGTTTAGGTACAGGGGGCGAATTGGAAGAGACCCAGTACTTC. This rearrangement joins TRBV12-3 or TRBV12-4 to TRBJ2-5; 9 bases match TRBD1. Trimming removed 1 base from V and 3 bases from J; junction bases left unmatched: 9. The CDR3 has 17 residues.

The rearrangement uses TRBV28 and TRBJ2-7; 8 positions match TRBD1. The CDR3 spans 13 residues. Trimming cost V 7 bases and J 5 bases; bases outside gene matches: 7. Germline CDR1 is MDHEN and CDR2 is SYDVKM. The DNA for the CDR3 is TGTGCCAGCACTCGGACAGGGCGTCACGAGCAGTACTTC. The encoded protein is CASTRTGRHEQYF. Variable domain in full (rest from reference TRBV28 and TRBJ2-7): DVKVTQSSRYLVKRTGEKVFLECVQDMDHENMFWYRQDPGLGLRLIYFSYDVKMKEKGDIPEGYSVSREKKERFSLILESASTNQTSMYLCASTRTGRHEQYFGPGTRLTVT.

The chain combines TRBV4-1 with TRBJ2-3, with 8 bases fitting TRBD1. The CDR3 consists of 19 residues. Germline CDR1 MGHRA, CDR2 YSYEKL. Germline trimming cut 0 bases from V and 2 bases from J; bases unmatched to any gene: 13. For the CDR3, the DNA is TGCGCCAGCAGCCAAGAAGTGGTCGAAGGACAGGGCCTCACAGATACGCAGTATTTT. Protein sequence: CASSQEVVEGQGLTDTQYF.

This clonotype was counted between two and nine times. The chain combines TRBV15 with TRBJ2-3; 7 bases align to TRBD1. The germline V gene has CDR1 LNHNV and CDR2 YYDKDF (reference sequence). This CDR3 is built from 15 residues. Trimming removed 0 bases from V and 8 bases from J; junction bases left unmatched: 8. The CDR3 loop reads CATSRDLTGIITQYF. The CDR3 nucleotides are TGTGCCACCAGCAGAGATTTGACAGGGATCATTACGCAGTATTTT.

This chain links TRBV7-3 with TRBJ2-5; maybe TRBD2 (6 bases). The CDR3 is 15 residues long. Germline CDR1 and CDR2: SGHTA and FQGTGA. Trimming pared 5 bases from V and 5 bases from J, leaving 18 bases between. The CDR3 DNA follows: TGTGCCAGCAGCCCGGCGGCGGGACCCTGGGAGACCCAGTACTTC. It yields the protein CASSPAAGPWETQYF.

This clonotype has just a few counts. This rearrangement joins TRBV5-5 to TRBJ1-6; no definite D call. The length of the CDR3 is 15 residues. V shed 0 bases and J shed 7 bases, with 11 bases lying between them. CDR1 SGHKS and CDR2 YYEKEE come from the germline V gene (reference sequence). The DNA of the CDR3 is TGTGCCAGCAGCTTGGAAAAGGGAGGGAATTCACCCCTCCACTTT. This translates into CASSLEKGGNSPLHF.

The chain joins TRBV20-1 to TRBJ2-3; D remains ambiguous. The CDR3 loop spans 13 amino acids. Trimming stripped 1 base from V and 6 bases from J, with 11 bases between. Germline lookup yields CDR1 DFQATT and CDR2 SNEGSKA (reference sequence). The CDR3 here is CSARVGLKDTQYF. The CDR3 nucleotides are TGCAGTGCTAGAGTTGGCCTCAAGGATACGCAGTATTTT.

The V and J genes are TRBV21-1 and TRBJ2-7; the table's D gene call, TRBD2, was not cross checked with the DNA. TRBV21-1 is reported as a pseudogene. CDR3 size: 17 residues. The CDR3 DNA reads TGTGCCAGCAGCAAACAATCCCAGCGGGAGGGTTCCTACGAGCAGTACTTC. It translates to CASSKQSQREGSYEQYF.

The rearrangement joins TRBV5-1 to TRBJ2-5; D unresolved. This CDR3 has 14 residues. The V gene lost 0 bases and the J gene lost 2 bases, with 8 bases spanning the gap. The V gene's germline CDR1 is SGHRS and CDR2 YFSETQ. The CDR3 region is CASSLGAPQETQYF. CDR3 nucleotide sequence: TGCGCCAGCAGCTTGGGTGCCCCACAAGAGACCCAGTACTTC.

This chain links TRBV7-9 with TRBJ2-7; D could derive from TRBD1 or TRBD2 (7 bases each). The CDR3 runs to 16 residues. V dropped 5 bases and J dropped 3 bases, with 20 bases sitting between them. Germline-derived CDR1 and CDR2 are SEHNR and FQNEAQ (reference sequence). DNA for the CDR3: TGTGCCAGCAGCCCGCCAGGGGGGGACAGTATCTACGAGCAGTACTTC. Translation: CASSPPGGDSIYEQYF.

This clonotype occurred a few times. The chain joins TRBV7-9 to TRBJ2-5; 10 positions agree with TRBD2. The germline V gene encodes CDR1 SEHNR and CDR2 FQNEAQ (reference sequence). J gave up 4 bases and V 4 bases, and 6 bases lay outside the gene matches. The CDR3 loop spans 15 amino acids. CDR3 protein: CASSSTSGTGETQYF. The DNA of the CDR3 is TGTGCCAGCAGCTCAACTAGCGGGACGGGAGAGACCCAGTACTTC.

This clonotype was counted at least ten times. In nucleotides, the CDR3 is TGTGCCAGCAGCTTAGTCGGACTTATGGAGACCCAGTACTTC. This encodes CASSLVGLMETQYF. V is TRBV7-2 and J is TRBJ2-5; D may be TRBD2 (5 bases). Germline V gives CDR1 SGHTA, CDR2 FQGNSA. V lost 1 base, J lost 5 bases, and 11 bases lay in between. CDR3 length: 14 amino acids.